Listed below are T cell receptor beta chains from one sample, sequenced in a study of T cells after yellow fever vaccination. Using its own MiXCR run on the 5' RACE reads, TCRdb lists one record per CDR3 protein. The table records fewer than 350,000 distinct CDR3 sequences, approximately 3.8% of them present only once. The sequences come from PBMCs, collected on the day of the yellow fever booster vaccination. The receptors shown here come from a man between 18 and 29 years old who received the YFV17D yellow fever vaccine. Both conserved end residues are part of each CDR3. Some rows have no size entry. The others give once, few or many, or a class for an expanded clone.

NA,TRBV6-2/TRBV6-3,TRBJ2-1,CAILTGGYNEQFF
many,TRBV6-2/TRBV6-3,TRBJ2-1,CASIPRGGANEQFF
many,TRBV29-1,TRBJ2-7,CSVVVAGGVYEQYF
few,TRBV5-1,TRBJ2-6,CASSLTPGQGLSGANVLTF
many,TRBV5-1,TRBJ1-2,CASSLGPGNYGYTF
NA,TRBV3-1,TRBJ2-6,CASSSDGGAAGANVLTF
many,TRBV4-3,TRBJ2-1,CASSFSGGYEAKEQFF
many,TRBV4-1,TRBJ2-3,CASSQVPYTSGASDTQYF
few,TRBV5-1,TRBJ1-1,CASSTDPNTEAFF
NA,TRBV12-3/TRBV12-4,TRBJ2-7,CASSDPGWAGEEQYF
many,TRBV5-1,TRBJ2-7,CASSLEGFSYEQYF
many,TRBV5-8,TRBJ2-1,CASVGQGWNEQFF
NA,TRBV7-9,TRBJ1-4,CASTFEGDPGKLFF
many,TRBV5-1,TRBJ2-7,CASSSDWGPYEQYF
few,TRBV4-1,TRBJ2-3,CASSQELLLAHSTDTQYF
few,TRBV15,TRBJ1-2,CATSRETGYGYTF
NA,TRBV5-1,TRBJ1-4,CASSFGEENEKLFF